This paragraph covers one T cell receptor (beta chain) sequence. The antigen is unknown. This sample is drawn from a study of OX40 agonist ivuxolimab in advanced cancers. Across the study: Ivuxolimab is a fully human IgG2 antibody that activates OX40 (CD134).

Assay: immunoSEQ multiplex PCR; the TCRdb copy retains only in-frame clones and omits some. The sample contains some 59,000 clones, approximately 90% of which appear only once. Overall study findings and caveats: Expanded clones were, on average, more numerous in CD8+ T cells than in CD4+.

The source material was CD4+ or CD8+ T cells sorted from blood, sampled in a trial of the OX40 agonist ivuxolimab. The clonotype was recovered from an adult with an advanced solid tumor such as melanoma, head and neck, liver or kidney cancer.

CDR3 region: CATSRDRGRGTEAFF. The CDR3 DNA sequence: TGTGCCACCAGCAGAGATCGGGGCCGCGGCACTGAAGCTTTCTTT. V and J are TRBV15 and TRBJ1-1, with a tentative D call TRBD1 (5 bases). The CDR3 length is 15 residues. Trimming took off 0 bases at V and 4 bases at J, with 12 bases between the two ends. Germline assignment: CDR1 LNHNV and CDR2 YYDKDF (reference sequence).